What follows describes a single T cell receptor (beta chain). Its target is not known. This sample is drawn from a study of cytomegalovirus exposure and HLA in healthy donors. The CDR3 runs 12 residues. Germline assignment: CDR1 SGHDT and CDR2 YYEEEE. V was shortened by 2 bases and J by 8 bases, with 10 bases between the two germline ends. Donors consisted of healthy bone marrow donors. Whole-study results and caveats: Presence/absence analyses assumed roughly uniform sequencing depth across donors, which may not hold. In a later analysis, HLA-associated TCR beta chains were more clonally expanded than equally common others.

Primers for the PCR totalled 60 Vbeta and 13 Jbeta. Clones were sequenced by immunoSEQ multiplex PCR, and TCRdb holds only the in-frame ones, with some missing. The sample consists of more than 150,000 clones, 60% to 85% of them appearing once. Sequenced input: PBMCs. The chain links TRBV5-6 to TRBJ1-2; no firm D call. This TCR was recovered from a woman between 40 and 55 years old in good health and CMV-seropositive. The DNA of the CDR3 is TGTGCCAGCAGCTTAGTTAGCGGAGGCTACACCTTC. This gives the protein CASSLVSGGYTF.